The sequence of this T cell receptor (beta chain) was determined in a study of PD-1 blockade in classical Hodgkin lymphoma. Findings and caveats of the study: Newly diagnosed and completely responding patients shared comparable baseline diversity. Patients excluded were those beginning nivolumab under 1 year after ASCT. Significant TCR diversity gains by C4D1 occurred in CD4+ but not CD8+ cells.

Time point given: cycle 4 day 1 (C4D1), after 6 weeks of nivolumab. Relapses following autologous stem cell transplantation were seen in all patients, with brentuximab vedotin exposure varying. Patients' outcomes at their best amounted to complete response, partial response or progressive disease. As to this clone: Its antigen remains unidentified.

Germline trimming cut 3 bases from V and 5 bases from J; bases unmatched to any gene: 12. CDR1 MNHNS and CDR2 SASEGT come from the germline V gene. CDR3 length: 17 residues. Measured with immunoSEQ multiplex PCR; TCRdb has only the in-frame clones, and not every one. This sample has over 15,000 clones; about 61% occur once, and the top ten carry 7.8%. Material: peripheral blood mononuclear cells (PBMCs), obtained before the fourth cycle of nivolumab. The chain recombines TRBV6-1 with TRBJ2-7; 11 bases fit TRBD2. This sequence originates from a human donor with classical Hodgkin lymphoma. The CDR3 sequence: CASSEGSSGRLTNEQYF. CDR3 bases: TGTGCCAGCAGTGAGGGGTCTAGCGGGAGGTTAACTAACGAGCAGTACTTC.